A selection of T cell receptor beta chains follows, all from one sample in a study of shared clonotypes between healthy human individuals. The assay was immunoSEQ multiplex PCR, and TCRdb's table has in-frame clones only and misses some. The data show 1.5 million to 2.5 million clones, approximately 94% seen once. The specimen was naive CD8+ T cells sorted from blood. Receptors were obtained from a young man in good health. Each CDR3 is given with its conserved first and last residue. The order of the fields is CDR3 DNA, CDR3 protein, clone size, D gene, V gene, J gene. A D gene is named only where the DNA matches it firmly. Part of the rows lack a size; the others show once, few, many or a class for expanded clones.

TGTGCCAGCAGCTTAAGGGGACAGACCTACGAGCAGTACTTC	CASSLRGQTYEQYF	-	TRBD1	TRBV5-4	TRBJ2-7
TGTGCCAGCAGCGCACCAAACGCTGGCTCCGAGCAGTACTTC	CASSAPNAGSEQYF	-	-	TRBV5-5	TRBJ2-7
TGTGCCAGCAGCTTAAGCGGGGTGGACACTGAAGCTTTCTTT	CASSLSGVDTEAFF	-	-	TRBV7-6	TRBJ1-1
TGTGCCTGGACAGCGGGCTACGAGCAGTACTTC	CAWTAGYEQYF	-	-	TRBV30	TRBJ2-7
TGTGCTAGTGGTTCTGGGGGATGGGACACTGAAGCTTTCTTT	CASGSGGWDTEAFF	-	-	TRBV12-5	TRBJ1-1
TGTGCCAGCAGTTACGTCTCGCCGGGGGCTGACGATGGCTACACCTTC	CASSYVSPGADDGYTF	-	-	TRBV6-6	TRBJ1-2
TGTGCCAGCAGTCTCTACCCCCTAGAGACCCAGTACTTC	CASSLYPLETQYF	-	-	TRBV25-1	TRBJ2-5
TGTGCCAGCAGTGAACCGGATCTAGAAGACATTCAGTACTTC	CASSEPDLEDIQYF	-	-	TRBV6-1	TRBJ2-4
TGCGCCAGCAGTGGAGCTAGCGGGGTCACAGATACGCAGTATTTT	CASSGASGVTDTQYF	once	TRBD2	TRBV10-1	TRBJ2-3
TGTGCCATCAGTGAAACGGGACCTTTCAAGACCCAGTACTTC	CAISETGPFKTQYF	-	-	TRBV10-3	TRBJ2-5
TGTGCCAGCGGACCGACAGGGGAGTTCTATGGCTACACCTTC	CASGPTGEFYGYTF	-	TRBD1	TRBV13	TRBJ1-2
TGCGCCAGCAGCCAAGAGATAACCGGGGAGCTGTTTTTT	CASSQEITGELFF	-	-	TRBV4-3	TRBJ2-2
TGTGCCAGCAGCTTAGCCCCTTGGGTCCTTCAAGAGACCCAGTACTTC	CASSLAPWVLQETQYF	-	-	TRBV7-9	TRBJ2-5
TGTGCCAGCAGCTTGGACGAGGGGTTACCCGAGCAGTACTTC	CASSLDEGLPEQYF	-	-	TRBV5-6	TRBJ2-7
TGTGCCACCAGTAATCATGGGGCCTACGAGCAGTACTTC	CATSNHGAYEQYF	-	-	TRBV15	TRBJ2-7
TGTGCCAGCAGTGGACAGGGATGGGGCAATCAGCCCCAGCATTTT	CASSGQGWGNQPQHF	-	TRBD1	TRBV6-5	TRBJ1-5
TGTGCCAGCACCGAGTACAGGGGGAACTCCTACGAGCAGTACTTC	CASTEYRGNSYEQYF	-	TRBD1	TRBV6-5	TRBJ2-7
TGTGCCTGGAGTCCCCCCGCAGGTGAAAAACTGTTTTTT	CAWSPPAGEKLFF	-	-	TRBV30	TRBJ1-4
TGCGCCAGCAGCTTGGGTCCGGACAGTTTCTCCCCCTACGAGCAGTACTTC	CASSLGPDSFSPYEQYF	-	-	TRBV5-1	TRBJ2-7
TGTGCCAGCAGCTTAGGGCAGGGTGGTCCTGGGGCCAACGTCCTGACTTTC	CASSLGQGGPGANVLTF	-	-	TRBV7-8	TRBJ2-6
TGTGCCAGCAGCCCGGACGGGGCCGGGGAGACCCAGTACTTC	CASSPDGAGETQYF	-	-	TRBV9	TRBJ2-5
TGCGCTAGGGACAGGGCGAGGATCTATGGCTACACCTTC	CARDRARIYGYTF	-	TRBD1	TRBV23-1	TRBJ1-2
TGCAGCGTTGAATCCGGGCCTTACAATGAGCAGTTCTTC	CSVESGPYNEQFF	-	-	TRBV29-1	TRBJ2-1
TGTGCCAGCAGCTTAGAGGGGGGCCCGTATAGCAATCAGCCCCAGCATTTT	CASSLEGGPYSNQPQHF	-	-	TRBV7-9	TRBJ1-5
TGTGCCAGCAGCGAACTAGCGGGGCTCACAGATACGCAGTATTTT	CASSELAGLTDTQYF	-	TRBD2	TRBV7-9	TRBJ2-3
TGTGCCAGCAGCTTGGCGCAGGGGGCCTACGAGCAGTACTTC	CASSLAQGAYEQYF	-	TRBD1	TRBV5-4	TRBJ2-7
TGTGCCAGCAGCTTTACAGGGGGGGCTGAGCAGTTCTTC	CASSFTGGAEQFF	once	-	TRBV13	TRBJ2-1
TGTGCCAGCAACCCGGGACTAGCTCCCGAGCAGTACTTC	CASNPGLAPEQYF	once	TRBD2	TRBV5-6	TRBJ2-7
TGTGCCAGCAGTTTAACTCGGGACTGGAACTACGAGCAGTACTTC	CASSLTRDWNYEQYF	-	-	TRBV28	TRBJ2-7
TGTGCCAGCAGTCCGACACTCCAGGGCGAGCAGTACTTC	CASSPTLQGEQYF	-	-	TRBV6-5	TRBJ2-7
TGTGCTAGTGGTGAGCTCTGGCTAGCGGGAGGGCAATCCTACAATGAGCAGTTCTTC	CASGELWLAGGQSYNEQFF	-	TRBD2	TRBV12-5	TRBJ2-1
TGTGCCATCAGTGAAGGTCTCAGGGGGCTAGATGAGCAGTTCTTC	CAISEGLRGLDEQFF	-	TRBD1	TRBV10-3	TRBJ2-1
TGCGCCAGCAGGTATGCGTACCAAGAGACCCAGTACTTC	CASRYAYQETQYF	-	-	TRBV5-1	TRBJ2-5